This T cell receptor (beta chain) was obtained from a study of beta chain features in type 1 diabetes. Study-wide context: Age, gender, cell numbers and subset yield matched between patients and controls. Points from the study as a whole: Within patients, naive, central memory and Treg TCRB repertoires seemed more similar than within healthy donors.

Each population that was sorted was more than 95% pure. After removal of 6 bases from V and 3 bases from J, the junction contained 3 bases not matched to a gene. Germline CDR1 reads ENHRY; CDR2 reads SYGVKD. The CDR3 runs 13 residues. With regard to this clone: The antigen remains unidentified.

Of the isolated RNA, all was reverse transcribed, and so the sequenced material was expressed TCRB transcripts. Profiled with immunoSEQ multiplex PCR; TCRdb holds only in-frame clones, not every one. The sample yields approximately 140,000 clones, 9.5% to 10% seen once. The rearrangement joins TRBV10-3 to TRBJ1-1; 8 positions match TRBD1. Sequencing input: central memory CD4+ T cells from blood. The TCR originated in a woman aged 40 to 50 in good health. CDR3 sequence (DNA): TGTGCCATCAGGCCGACAGGGGACACTGAAGCTTTCTTT. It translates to CAIRPTGDTEAFF.